This T cell receptor (beta chain) comes out of a study of a mutant IDH1 vaccine in newly diagnosed glioma. Study details: Vaccines were first given 4-6 weeks after radiotherapy alone, or with temozolomide cycles.

Worth noting for this clone: Its matching antigen is unknown.

Some clones are missing from TCRdb's copy, which holds only in-frame ones; the method was immunoSEQ multiplex PCR. The table lists tens of thousands of clones, around 87% of them singletons. The germline gives CDR1 KGHSH, CDR2 LQKENI. The CDR3 totals 15 residues. V dropped 6 bases and J dropped 5 bases, with 19 bases sitting between them. As to time point: week 35, safety follow-up. It was 300 ug of mutant IDH1 20-mer peptide that made up each vaccine dose, given with topical imiquimod. All eight of the vaccinations patients received fell in weeks 1, 3, 5, 7, 11, 15, 19 and 23. Sequencing used PBMCs, obtained from a glioma patient whose treatment included an IDH1 peptide vaccine. V gene TRBV18 combines with J gene TRBJ1-1; D call uncertain. This receptor was obtained from a man between 25 and 39 years old with glioma. The CDR3 DNA reads TGTGCCAGCTCCCGCGAGAGTGGGGTCGGGACTGAAGCTTTCTTT. Translated, it gives CASSRESGVGTEAFF. The complete variable domain, with remaining parts taken from reference TRBV18 and TRBJ1-1, reads NAGVMQNPRHLVRRRGQEARLRCSPMKGHSHVYWYRQLPEEGLKFMVYLQKENIIDESGMPKERFSAEFPKEGPSILRIQQVVRGDSAAYFCASSRESGVGTEAFFGQGTRLTVV.